This section outlines one T cell receptor beta chain sequence together with its context. The CDR3 totals 17 residues. The sample originates from a study of T cell changes during pregnancy in multiple sclerosis. TCRdb keeps only in-frame clones here, not all; method: immunoSEQ multiplex PCR. Of 90,000 to 100,000 clones listed, more than 85% are singletons. The chain combines TRBV1 with TRBJ2-4; the D call of TRBD2 is as the table states it, not checked on the DNA. TRBV1 is given as a pseudogene. The sample in question was peripheral blood, obtained in the first trimester of pregnancy. The TCR was taken from a female donor with multiple sclerosis, enrolled in a pregnancy study. CDR3 in DNA: TGCACCAGCAGCGTAGCGGGTCATAAACTAGCCAAAAACATTCAGTACTTC. The encoded protein is CTSSVAGHKLAKNIQYF.